The rows below give T cell receptor beta chains drawn from one sample of a study of blood T cell repertoires in COVID-19. TCRdb keeps only in-frame clones here, not all; method: immunoSEQ multiplex PCR. Among over 150,000 clones listed, over 65% were seen once. Specimen: peripheral blood. The receptors were sampled from a man between 60 and 75 years old with acute or convalescent COVID-19. CDR3s include the opening cysteine and the closing phenylalanine or tryptophan. The D gene is left open where the match is weak. The size entry is marked missing in some rows and otherwise reads once, few, many or a size class.

j_call: TRBJ2-3
v_call: TRBV18
d_call: TRBD1
clone_size: -
cdr3_nt: TGTGCCAGCTCACCACGCAGGGGGCTAGTACTGGGCACAGATACGCAGTATTTT
cdr3_aa: CASSPRRGLVLGTDTQYF

j_call: TRBJ2-7
v_call: TRBV28
d_call: -
clone_size: -
cdr3_nt: TGTGCCAGCAGTGGCGGTCAGGACTCATTCTACGAGCAGTACTTC
cdr3_aa: CASSGGQDSFYEQYF

j_call: TRBJ1-6
v_call: TRBV23-1
d_call: -
clone_size: -
cdr3_nt: TGCGCCAGCAGTCGCCCACAGGGTAGGAAATTTAATTCACCCCTCCACTTT
cdr3_aa: CASSRPQGRKFNSPLHF

j_call: TRBJ1-1
v_call: TRBV19
d_call: -
clone_size: few
cdr3_nt: TGTGCCAGTAGTATTATGAGTAGAGCTTTCTTT
cdr3_aa: CASSIMSRAFF

j_call: TRBJ1-4
v_call: TRBV4-1
d_call: TRBD1
clone_size: -
cdr3_nt: TGCGCCAGCAGCCAAGATGTTGGCAGGGGGGCTGAAAAACTGTTTTTT
cdr3_aa: CASSQDVGRGAEKLFF

j_call: TRBJ2-1
v_call: TRBV6-2/TRBV6-3
d_call: -
clone_size: -
cdr3_nt: TGTGCCAGCAGTTACCCGGGGTCCTACAATGAGCAGTTCTTC
cdr3_aa: CASSYPGSYNEQFF

j_call: TRBJ2-5
v_call: TRBV5-4
d_call: -
clone_size: few
cdr3_nt: TGTGCCAGCAGCTTGGAGGACAGACAAGAGACCCAGTACTTC
cdr3_aa: CASSLEDRQETQYF

j_call: TRBJ1-2
v_call: TRBV30
d_call: -
clone_size: -
cdr3_nt: TGTGCCTGGAGGCGCCAGGGTCTGGACTATGGCTACACCTTC
cdr3_aa: CAWRRQGLDYGYTF

j_call: TRBJ1-6
v_call: TRBV7-2
d_call: -
clone_size: -
cdr3_nt: TGTGCCAGCAGCTTAGGACAGTTTCATTCACCCCTCCACTTT
cdr3_aa: CASSLGQFHSPLHF

j_call: TRBJ1-4
v_call: TRBV14
d_call: -
clone_size: -
cdr3_nt: TGTGCCAGCAGCCCAGGAGGAGTACGTACTAATGAAAAACTGTTTTTT
cdr3_aa: CASSPGGVRTNEKLFF

j_call: TRBJ1-2
v_call: TRBV6-6
d_call: -
clone_size: -
cdr3_nt: TGTGCCAGCAGTCCCAGGGAAACTAACTATGGCTACACCTTC
cdr3_aa: CASSPRETNYGYTF

j_call: TRBJ1-2
v_call: TRBV5-8
d_call: -
clone_size: once
cdr3_nt: TGTGCCAGCAGCTCAATGGCAGGGTTTAACTATGGCTACACCTTC
cdr3_aa: CASSSMAGFNYGYTF

j_call: TRBJ1-4
v_call: TRBV6-5
d_call: TRBD1
clone_size: -
cdr3_nt: TGTGCCAGCAGGGGGACAGCTGAAAAACTGTTTTTT
cdr3_aa: CASRGTAEKLFF

j_call: TRBJ2-1
v_call: TRBV6-5
d_call: TRBD1
clone_size: -
cdr3_nt: TGTGCCAGCCTGGACAGGGGAGGAGGCAATGAGCAGTTCTTC
cdr3_aa: CASLDRGGGNEQFF

j_call: TRBJ1-2
v_call: TRBV7-9
d_call: TRBD1
clone_size: few
cdr3_nt: TGTGCCAGCAGCCCAACCGGGACAGGGTTAAATGGCTACACCTTC
cdr3_aa: CASSPTGTGLNGYTF

j_call: TRBJ1-1
v_call: TRBV25-1
d_call: TRBD1
clone_size: -
cdr3_nt: TGTGCCAGCAGGGGAGACAGGGTCACTGAAGCTTTCTTT
cdr3_aa: CASRGDRVTEAFF

j_call: TRBJ1-2
v_call: TRBV19
d_call: -
clone_size: -
cdr3_nt: TGTGCCAGTAGGCGAAGGGGCATAGAAGGCTACACCTTC
cdr3_aa: CASRRRGIEGYTF

j_call: TRBJ1-4
v_call: TRBV11-2
d_call: -
clone_size: -
cdr3_nt: TGTGCCAGCAGCTTCTTTGCGAATGAAAAACTGTTTTTT
cdr3_aa: CASSFFANEKLFF

j_call: TRBJ1-2
v_call: TRBV24-1
d_call: -
clone_size: -
cdr3_nt: TGTGCCACCAGTGATTTGGGCACCCGATATGGCTACACCTTC
cdr3_aa: CATSDLGTRYGYTF

j_call: TRBJ1-2
v_call: TRBV6-5
d_call: -
clone_size: many
cdr3_nt: TGTGCCAGCGACAGAAACTATGGCTACACCTTC
cdr3_aa: CASDRNYGYTF

j_call: TRBJ1-1
v_call: TRBV5-5
d_call: TRBD1
clone_size: -
cdr3_nt: TGTGCCAGCAGCTTGGGTCGGACAGGGGCGAACACTGAAGCTTTCTTT
cdr3_aa: CASSLGRTGANTEAFF

j_call: TRBJ1-2
v_call: TRBV5-6
d_call: TRBD1
clone_size: -
cdr3_nt: TGTGCCAGCAGCTTGGGGACAGGAAACTATGGCTACACCTTC
cdr3_aa: CASSLGTGNYGYTF

j_call: TRBJ2-7
v_call: TRBV7-2
d_call: -
clone_size: -
cdr3_nt: TGTGCCAGCAGCTTAGCACTGGGCCCGAACGAGCAGTACTTC
cdr3_aa: CASSLALGPNEQYF

j_call: TRBJ2-7
v_call: TRBV9
d_call: TRBD1
clone_size: once
cdr3_nt: TGTGCCAGCAGCGACCGGGACAGGGAATCCTACGAGCAGTACTTC
cdr3_aa: CASSDRDRESYEQYF

j_call: TRBJ2-2
v_call: TRBV7-2
d_call: TRBD1
clone_size: -
cdr3_nt: TGTGCCAGCAGCCTGAACCAGGGGGCGGGCGGGGAGCTGTTTTTT
cdr3_aa: CASSLNQGAGGELFF

j_call: TRBJ2-7
v_call: TRBV25-1
d_call: TRBD1
clone_size: few
cdr3_nt: TGTGCCAGCAGTAGGGGACAGGGGGCCAACGAGCAGTACTTC
cdr3_aa: CASSRGQGANEQYF

j_call: TRBJ2-6
v_call: TRBV27
d_call: -
clone_size: -
cdr3_nt: TGTGCCAGCAGTTTAATCGGCGGAGGGGGGGCCAACGTCCTGACTTTC
cdr3_aa: CASSLIGGGGANVLTF

j_call: TRBJ2-3
v_call: TRBV4-2
d_call: -
clone_size: once
cdr3_nt: TGTGCCAGCAGCCAAGGGCGGCTAGCTGACACAGATACGCAGTATTTT
cdr3_aa: CASSQGRLADTDTQYF

j_call: TRBJ1-5
v_call: TRBV2
d_call: -
clone_size: -
cdr3_nt: TGTGCCAGCAGGCACTCGGGGAGGGGCAATCAGCCCCAGCATTTT
cdr3_aa: CASRHSGRGNQPQHF

j_call: TRBJ1-4
v_call: TRBV28
d_call: TRBD1
clone_size: -
cdr3_nt: TGTGCCAGCAGTGTTACAGGGGTCGGCTCAACTAATGAAAAACTGTTTTTT
cdr3_aa: CASSVTGVGSTNEKLFF

j_call: TRBJ2-7
v_call: TRBV12-3/TRBV12-4
d_call: -
clone_size: -
cdr3_nt: TGTGCCAGCAGTTTTAGGGGGGAGCAGTACTTC
cdr3_aa: CASSFRGEQYF

j_call: TRBJ2-5
v_call: TRBV5-6
d_call: TRBD1
clone_size: -
cdr3_nt: TGTGCCAGCATGCGGACCGGGACAGGGGGCCCGGGAGGGGAGACCCAGTACTTC
cdr3_aa: CASMRTGTGGPGGETQYF

j_call: TRBJ2-2
v_call: TRBV7-7
d_call: -
clone_size: once
cdr3_nt: TGTGCCAGCAGCCTGAGGGTTAACACCGGGGAGCTGTTTTTT
cdr3_aa: CASSLRVNTGELFF

j_call: TRBJ1-2
v_call: TRBV12-3/TRBV12-4
d_call: -
clone_size: -
cdr3_nt: TGTGCCAGCAGTTTAGTCAGGGACTATGGCTACACCTTC
cdr3_aa: CASSLVRDYGYTF

j_call: TRBJ2-1
v_call: TRBV4-3
d_call: TRBD2
clone_size: -
cdr3_nt: TGCGCCAGCAGCCAATTGGGGCGGGGGACCTACAATGAGCAGTTCTTC
cdr3_aa: CASSQLGRGTYNEQFF

j_call: TRBJ1-5
v_call: TRBV30
d_call: -
clone_size: -
cdr3_nt: TGTGCCTGGAGTGTACATCAGAATCAGCCCCAGCATTTT
cdr3_aa: CAWSVHQNQPQHF

j_call: TRBJ1-2
v_call: TRBV28
d_call: TRBD1
clone_size: few
cdr3_nt: TGTGCCAGCAGCGTGGAGGGGGCGCTCAAGGGCTATGGCTACACCTTC
cdr3_aa: CASSVEGALKGYGYTF

j_call: TRBJ1-1
v_call: TRBV7-3
d_call: TRBD1
clone_size: -
cdr3_nt: TGTGCCAGCAGCTTAACGGCGGGACAGGGAGGGACTGAAGCTTTCTTT
cdr3_aa: CASSLTAGQGGTEAFF

j_call: TRBJ2-7
v_call: TRBV5-1
d_call: TRBD2
clone_size: -
cdr3_nt: TGCGCCAGCAGCTTGTCGGGAGGGTACTACGAGCAGTACTTC
cdr3_aa: CASSLSGGYYEQYF

j_call: TRBJ2-7
v_call: TRBV3-1/TRBV3-2
d_call: TRBD2
clone_size: -
cdr3_nt: TGTGCCAGCAGCCCAGGAGCGGGGGTCGGTTACGAGCAGTACTTC
cdr3_aa: CASSPGAGVGYEQYF

j_call: TRBJ2-1
v_call: TRBV24-1
d_call: TRBD1
clone_size: -
cdr3_nt: TGTGCCACCAGCCACAACCCGGGACAGGGGGGCTCCTACAATGAGCAGTTCTTC
cdr3_aa: CATSHNPGQGGSYNEQFF

j_call: TRBJ2-7
v_call: TRBV5-1
d_call: TRBD1
clone_size: -
cdr3_nt: TGCGCCAGCAGTATGACAGGGGACTCCTACGAGCAGTACTTC
cdr3_aa: CASSMTGDSYEQYF

j_call: TRBJ2-7
v_call: TRBV6-5
d_call: -
clone_size: -
cdr3_nt: TGTGCCAGCACCACAAACTCCTACGAGCAGTACTTC
cdr3_aa: CASTTNSYEQYF

j_call: TRBJ2-3
v_call: TRBV24-1
d_call: TRBD1
clone_size: -
cdr3_nt: TGTGCCACTGAGGACCGGGACAGAGACACAGATACGCAGTATTTT
cdr3_aa: CATEDRDRDTDTQYF

j_call: TRBJ1-6
v_call: TRBV5-1
d_call: TRBD1
clone_size: once
cdr3_nt: TGCGCCAGCAGCCGACAGGGGGCTAATTCACCCCTCCACTTT
cdr3_aa: CASSRQGANSPLHF

j_call: TRBJ1-1
v_call: TRBV9
d_call: -
clone_size: -
cdr3_nt: TGTGCCAGCAGCGTAGCTCCGAACACTGAAGCTTTCTTT
cdr3_aa: CASSVAPNTEAFF

j_call: TRBJ1-3
v_call: TRBV6-5
d_call: -
clone_size: -
cdr3_nt: TGTGCCAGCAGTTACCCAGGGGCCGGAAACACCATATATTTT
cdr3_aa: CASSYPGAGNTIYF

j_call: TRBJ2-5
v_call: TRBV29-1
d_call: TRBD2
clone_size: -
cdr3_nt: TGCAGCGTTGAACTAGCGGGGGGTCAAGAGACCCAGTACTTC
cdr3_aa: CSVELAGGQETQYF

j_call: TRBJ1-2
v_call: TRBV2
d_call: -
clone_size: few
cdr3_nt: TGTGCCAGCAGTGACGTAAATTTTCAGGGGCCCTATGGCTACACCTTC
cdr3_aa: CASSDVNFQGPYGYTF

j_call: TRBJ1-2
v_call: TRBV5-4
d_call: -
clone_size: -
cdr3_nt: TGTGCCAGCAGTCAGTGGGCAGGGGAGTATGGCTACACCTTC
cdr3_aa: CASSQWAGEYGYTF

j_call: TRBJ2-7
v_call: TRBV30
d_call: TRBD2
clone_size: few
cdr3_nt: TGTGCCTGGAGTACTAGCGGGGGTCGAGAGCAGTACTTC
cdr3_aa: CAWSTSGGREQYF

j_call: TRBJ2-2
v_call: TRBV11-3
d_call: TRBD1
clone_size: -
cdr3_nt: TGTGCCAGCAGCCCAGGGGACAGGACCGGGGAGCTGTTTTTT
cdr3_aa: CASSPGDRTGELFF